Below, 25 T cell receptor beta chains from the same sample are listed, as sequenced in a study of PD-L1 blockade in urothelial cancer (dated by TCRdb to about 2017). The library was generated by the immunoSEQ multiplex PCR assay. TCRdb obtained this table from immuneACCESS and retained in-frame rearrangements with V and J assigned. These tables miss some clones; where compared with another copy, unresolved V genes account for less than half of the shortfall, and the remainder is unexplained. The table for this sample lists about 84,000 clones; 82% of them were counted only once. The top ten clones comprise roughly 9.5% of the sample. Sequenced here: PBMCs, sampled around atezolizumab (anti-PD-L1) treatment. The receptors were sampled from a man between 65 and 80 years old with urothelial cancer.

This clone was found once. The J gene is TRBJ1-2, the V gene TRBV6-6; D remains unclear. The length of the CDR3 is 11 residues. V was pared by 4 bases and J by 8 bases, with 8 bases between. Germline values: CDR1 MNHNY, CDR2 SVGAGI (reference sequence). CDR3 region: CASSSSGGYTF. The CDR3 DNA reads TGTGCCAGCAGTTCATCCGGGGGCTACACCTTC.

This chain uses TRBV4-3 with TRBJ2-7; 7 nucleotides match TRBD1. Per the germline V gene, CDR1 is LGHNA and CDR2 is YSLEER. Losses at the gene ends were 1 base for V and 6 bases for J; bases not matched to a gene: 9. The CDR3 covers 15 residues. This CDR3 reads CASSQGTQGMTEQYF. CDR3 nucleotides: TGCGCCAGCAGCCAAGGAACACAGGGGATGACCGAGCAGTACTTC.

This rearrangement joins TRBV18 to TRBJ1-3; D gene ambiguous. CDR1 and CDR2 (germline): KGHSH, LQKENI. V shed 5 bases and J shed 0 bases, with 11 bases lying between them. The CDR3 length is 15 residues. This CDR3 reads CASSLSVSSGNTIYF. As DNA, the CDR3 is TGTGCCAGCTCATTGTCTGTCAGCTCTGGAAACACCATATATTTT.

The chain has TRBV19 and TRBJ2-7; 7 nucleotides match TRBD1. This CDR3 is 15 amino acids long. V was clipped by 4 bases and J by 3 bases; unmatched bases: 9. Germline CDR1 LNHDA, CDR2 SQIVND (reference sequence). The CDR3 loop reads CASSRGQRGGYEQYF. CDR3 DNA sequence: TGTGCCAGTAGTAGGGGACAGCGAGGCGGCTACGAGCAGTACTTC. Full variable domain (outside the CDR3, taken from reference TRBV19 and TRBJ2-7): DGGITQSPKYLFRKEGQNVTLSCEQNLNHDAMYWYRQDPGQGLRLIYYSQIVNDFQKGDIAEGYSVSREKKESFPLTVTSAQKNPTAFYLCASSRGQRGGYEQYFGPGTRLTVT.

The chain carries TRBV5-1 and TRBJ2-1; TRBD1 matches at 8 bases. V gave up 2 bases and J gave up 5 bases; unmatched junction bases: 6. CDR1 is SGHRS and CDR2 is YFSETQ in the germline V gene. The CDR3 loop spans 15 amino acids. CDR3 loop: CASSLGTGNHNEQFF. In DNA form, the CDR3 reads TGCGCCAGCAGCTTAGGGACAGGCAACCACAATGAGCAGTTCTTC.

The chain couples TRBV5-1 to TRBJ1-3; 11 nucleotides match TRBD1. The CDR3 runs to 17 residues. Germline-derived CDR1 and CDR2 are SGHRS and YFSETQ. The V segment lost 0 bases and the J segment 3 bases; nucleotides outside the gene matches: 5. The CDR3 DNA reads TGCGCCAGCAGCTTGGGAGGACAGGGGGCAGTTGGAAACACCATATATTTT. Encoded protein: CASSLGGQGAVGNTIYF.

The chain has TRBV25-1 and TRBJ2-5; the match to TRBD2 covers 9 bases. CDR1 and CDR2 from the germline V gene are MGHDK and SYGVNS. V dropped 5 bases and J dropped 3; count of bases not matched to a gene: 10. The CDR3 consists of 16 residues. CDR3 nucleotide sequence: TGTGCCAGCAGTCCATCAAGGGTAGCGGGAGAAGAGACCCAGTACTTC. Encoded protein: CASSPSRVAGEETQYF.

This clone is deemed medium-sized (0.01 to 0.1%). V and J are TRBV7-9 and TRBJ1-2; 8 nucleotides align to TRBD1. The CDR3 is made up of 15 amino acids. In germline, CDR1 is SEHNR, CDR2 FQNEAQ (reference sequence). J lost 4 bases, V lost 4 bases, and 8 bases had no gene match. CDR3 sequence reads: CASSSHQGQAYGYTF. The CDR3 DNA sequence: TGTGCCAGCAGCTCGCATCAGGGACAGGCCTATGGCTACACCTTC.

The CDR3 sequence is CASSLPSGGAPTGELFF. CDR3 bases: TGTGCCAGCAGCTTGCCTAGCGGGGGGGCCCCCACCGGGGAGCTGTTTTTT. The chain recombines TRBV5-4 with TRBJ2-2, with 12 positions matching TRBD2. The CDR3 spans 17 residues. Germline V gene sequence: CDR1 SGHNT, CDR2 YYREEE (reference sequence). Unmatched junction bases numbered 5, after V lost 1 base and J lost 4 bases.

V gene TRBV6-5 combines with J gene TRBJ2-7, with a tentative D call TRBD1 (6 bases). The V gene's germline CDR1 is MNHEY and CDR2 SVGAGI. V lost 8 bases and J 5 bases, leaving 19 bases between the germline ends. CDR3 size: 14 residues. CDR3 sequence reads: CASFSDRFPDEQYF. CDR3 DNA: TGTGCCAGCTTTTCCGACAGGTTCCCGGACGAGCAGTACTTC.

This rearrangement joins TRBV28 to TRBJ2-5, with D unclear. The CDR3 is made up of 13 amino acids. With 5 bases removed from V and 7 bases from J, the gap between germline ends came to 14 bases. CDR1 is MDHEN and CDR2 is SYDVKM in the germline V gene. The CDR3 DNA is TGTGCCAGCAGTAGTGGTGCCCCCGGGACCCAGTACTTC. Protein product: CASSSGAPGTQYF.

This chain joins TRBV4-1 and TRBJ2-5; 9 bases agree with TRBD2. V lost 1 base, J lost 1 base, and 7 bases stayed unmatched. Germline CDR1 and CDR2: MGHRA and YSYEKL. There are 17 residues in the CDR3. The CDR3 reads CASSQGPASGAQETQYF. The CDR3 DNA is TGCGCCAGCAGCCAAGGCCCGGCTAGCGGGGCCCAAGAGACCCAGTACTTC.

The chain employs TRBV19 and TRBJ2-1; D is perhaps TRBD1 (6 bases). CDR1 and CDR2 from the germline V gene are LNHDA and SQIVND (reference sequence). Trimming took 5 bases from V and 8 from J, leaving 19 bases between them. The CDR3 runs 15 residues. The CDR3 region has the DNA TGTGCCAGTAGTGCCTCCGGGACAATAATCGATGAGCAGTTCTTC. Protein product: CASSASGTIIDEQFF.

For the CDR3, the DNA is TGTGCCAGCAGCGGAAGAGGGGGATCTGGGGCCAACGTCCTGACTTTC. It encodes CASSGRGGSGANVLTF. This chain joins TRBV7-8 and TRBJ2-6, with a tentative D call TRBD1 (6 bases). The CDR3 is made up of 16 amino acids. Per germline, CDR1 SGHVS and CDR2 FQNEAQ. Trimming removed 5 bases from V and 1 base from J, with 12 bases in between.

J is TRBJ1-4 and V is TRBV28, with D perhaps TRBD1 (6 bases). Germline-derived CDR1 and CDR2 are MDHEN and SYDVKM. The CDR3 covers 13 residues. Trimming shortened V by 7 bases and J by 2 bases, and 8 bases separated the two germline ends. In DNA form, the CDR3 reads TGTGCCAGCAATGGACAGACTAATGAAAAACTGTTTTTT. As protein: CASNGQTNEKLFF.

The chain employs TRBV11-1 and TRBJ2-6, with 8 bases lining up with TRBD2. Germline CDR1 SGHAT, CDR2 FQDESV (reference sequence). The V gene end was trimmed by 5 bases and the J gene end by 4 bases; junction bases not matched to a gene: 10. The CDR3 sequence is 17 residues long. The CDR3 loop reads CASSPQRGRAGANVLTF. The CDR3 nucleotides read TGTGCCAGCAGCCCGCAGCGGGGGAGGGCGGGGGCCAACGTCCTGACTTTC.

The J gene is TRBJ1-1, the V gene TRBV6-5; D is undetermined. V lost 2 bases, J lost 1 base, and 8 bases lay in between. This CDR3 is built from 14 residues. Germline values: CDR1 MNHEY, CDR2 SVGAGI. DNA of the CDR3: TGTGCCAGCAGTTACCTCCGGGGGAACACTGAAGCTTTCTTT. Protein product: CASSYLRGNTEAFF.

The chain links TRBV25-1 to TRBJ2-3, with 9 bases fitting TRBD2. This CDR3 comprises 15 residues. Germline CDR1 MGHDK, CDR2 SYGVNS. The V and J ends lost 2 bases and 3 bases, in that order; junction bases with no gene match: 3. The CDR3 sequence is CASSEHLAGTDTQYF. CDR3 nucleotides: TGTGCCAGCAGTGAACATCTAGCGGGAACAGATACGCAGTATTTT.

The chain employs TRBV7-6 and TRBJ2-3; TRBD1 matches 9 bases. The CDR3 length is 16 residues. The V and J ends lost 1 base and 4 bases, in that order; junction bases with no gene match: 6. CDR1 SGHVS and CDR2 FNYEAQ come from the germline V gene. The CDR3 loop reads CASSLVTGGEADTQYF. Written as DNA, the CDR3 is TGTGCCAGCAGCTTAGTCACAGGGGGCGAGGCAGATACGCAGTATTTT.

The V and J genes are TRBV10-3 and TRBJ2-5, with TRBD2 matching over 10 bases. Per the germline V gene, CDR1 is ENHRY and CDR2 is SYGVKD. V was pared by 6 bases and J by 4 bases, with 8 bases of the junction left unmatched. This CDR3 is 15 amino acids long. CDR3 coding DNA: TGTGCCATCAGCTCATCGCTAGCGGGGGCAGAGACCCAGTACTTC. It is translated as CAISSSLAGAETQYF.

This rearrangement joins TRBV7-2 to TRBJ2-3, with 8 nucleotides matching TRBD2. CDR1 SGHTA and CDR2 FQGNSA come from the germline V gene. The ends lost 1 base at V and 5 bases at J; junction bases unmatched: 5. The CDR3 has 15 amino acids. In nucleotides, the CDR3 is TGTGCCAGCAGCTTAGGTGGACGGGAGGGAGATACGCAGTATTTT. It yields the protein CASSLGGREGDTQYF.

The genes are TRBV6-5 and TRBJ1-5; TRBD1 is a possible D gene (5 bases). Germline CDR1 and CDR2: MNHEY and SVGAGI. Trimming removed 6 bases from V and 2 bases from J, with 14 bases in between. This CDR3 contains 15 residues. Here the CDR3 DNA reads TGTGCCAGCAGCCAGGGCCCTAGGGGCAATCAGCCCCAGCATTTT. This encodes CASSQGPRGNQPQHF.

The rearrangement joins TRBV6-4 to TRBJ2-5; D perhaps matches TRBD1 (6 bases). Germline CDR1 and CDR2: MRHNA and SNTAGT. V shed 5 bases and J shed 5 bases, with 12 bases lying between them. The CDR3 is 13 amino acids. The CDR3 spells CASSLDTGETQYF. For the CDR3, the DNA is TGTGCCAGCAGTCTCGACACAGGGGAGACCCAGTACTTC.

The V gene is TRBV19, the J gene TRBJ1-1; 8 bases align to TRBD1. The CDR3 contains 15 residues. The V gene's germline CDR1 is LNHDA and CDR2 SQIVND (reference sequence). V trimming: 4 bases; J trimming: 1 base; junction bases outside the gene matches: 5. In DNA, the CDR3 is TGTGCCAGTAGTACAATCGACAGGGGGAACACTGAAGCTTTCTTT. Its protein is CASSTIDRGNTEAFF.

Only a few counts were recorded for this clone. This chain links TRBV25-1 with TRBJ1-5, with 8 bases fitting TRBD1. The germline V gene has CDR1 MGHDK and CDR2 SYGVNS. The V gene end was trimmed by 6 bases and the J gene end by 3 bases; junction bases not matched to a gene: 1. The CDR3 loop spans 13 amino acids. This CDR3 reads CASRDRDNQPQHF. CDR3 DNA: TGTGCCAGCAGGGACAGGGACAATCAGCCCCAGCATTTT. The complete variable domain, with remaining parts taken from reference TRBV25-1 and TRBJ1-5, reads EADIYQTPRYLVIGTGKKITLECSQTMGHDKMYWYQQDPGMELHLIHYSYGVNSTEKGDLSSESTVSRIRTEHFPLTLESARPSHTSQYLCASRDRDNQPQHFGDGTRLSIL.